Following are 26 T cell receptor beta chains from one sample sequenced in a study of T cells in Graves' hyperthyroidism and ophthalmopathy. Amplification of TCR beta CDR3 regions was performed using RNA transcripts as template. The TCR CDR3 first-round RT-PCR relied on the HTBI primer set. One entry per CDR3 protein results from TCRdb running MiXCR on the multiplex PCR reads. The table has around 250,000 distinct CDR3 sequences, about 14% seen once. The sample taken for sequencing was blood. The source is a woman in her thirties or forties with Graves' hyperthyroidism that later progressed to Graves' ophthalmopathy.

This clonotype occurred many times. V is TRBV27 and J is TRBJ2-3; TRBD2 matches at 8 bases. Germline trimming cut 7 bases from V and 1 base from J; bases unmatched to any gene: 1. The CDR3 is made up of 13 amino acids. Germline-derived CDR1 and CDR2 are MNHEY and SMNVEV (reference sequence). This CDR3 reads CASKTSGTDTQYF. The CDR3 nucleotides read TGTGCCAGCAAGACTAGCGGCACAGATACGCAGTATTTT.

This clonotype was seen only a few times. The V call is TRBV5-1, the J call TRBJ1-1, with a weak D call TRBD1 (5 bases). V was cut by 3 bases and J by 4 bases, with 10 bases left in between. The CDR3 contains 13 residues. CDR1 is SGHRS and CDR2 is YFSETQ in the germline V gene. The CDR3: CASSSPQGTEAFF. CDR3 coding DNA: TGCGCCAGCAGCTCTCCCCAGGGCACTGAAGCTTTCTTT.

V gene TRBV18 combines with J gene TRBJ1-2; tentative D call: TRBD1 (5 bases). The CDR3 consists of 15 residues. V dropped 1 base and J dropped 4 bases, with 13 bases sitting between them. Germline CDR1 reads KGHSH; CDR2 reads LQKENI. CDR3 in DNA: TGTGCCAGCTCACCACTGCAGGGCAGGAGCTATGGCTACACCTTC. Encoded protein: CASSPLQGRSYGYTF.

The table lists this clonotype with a few counts. The chain recombines TRBV19 with TRBJ2-7; unclear D gene. This CDR3 region has 14 residues. Trimming removed 6 bases from V and 0 bases from J, with 12 bases in between. Germline V gene sequence: CDR1 LNHDA, CDR2 SQIVND (reference sequence). CDR3 nucleotide sequence: TGTGCCAGTAGCCAAGCCCAGAACTCCTACGAGCAGTACTTC. Its translation: CASSQAQNSYEQYF.

This clonotype was counted at least ten times. The CDR3 here is CASSPGRTVNEQFF. CDR3 DNA sequence: TGTGCCAGCAGTCCGGGACGGACCGTCAATGAGCAGTTCTTC. V usage is TRBV2 and J usage is TRBJ2-1; D assignment may be TRBD1 or TRBD2 (5 bases each). Germline assignment: CDR1 SNHLY and CDR2 FYNNEI. This CDR3 has 14 residues. Between the trimmed V and J ends, which lost 5 bases and 6 bases, there was a span of 14 bases.

Concerning this clonotype: With a much larger clone just one base away, this may be a read error. The CDR3 DNA follows: TGTGCCAGCTCACCAGGGGAGCGGGGGTTCCCCTACGAGCAGTACTTC. Amino acids: CASSPGERGFPYEQYF. The chain employs TRBV18 and TRBJ2-7, with 8 bases fitting TRBD2. V lost 2 bases, J lost 2 bases, and 8 bases stayed unmatched. CDR1 is KGHSH, CDR2 LQKENI, per germline. The CDR3 totals 16 residues.

The CDR3 DNA is TGTGCCAGCAGTCCAATAGGGGCCGGGGAGCTGTTTTTT. Translation: CASSPIGAGELFF. The rearrangement joins TRBV27 to TRBJ2-2, with D perhaps matching TRBD1 (5 bases). This CDR3 comprises 13 residues. Looked up from germline, CDR1 is MNHEY and CDR2 is SMNVEV (reference sequence). V was shortened by 5 bases and J by 6 bases, with 10 bases between the two germline ends.

This clonotype was picked up many times. This chain connects TRBV5-1 to TRBJ2-7; D possibly corresponds to TRBD1 (6 bases). CDR1 and CDR2 (germline): SGHRS, YFSETQ. This CDR3 is built from 15 residues. The V end lost 4 bases, the J end lost 2 bases, and 16 bases lay between the germline ends. Here the CDR3 reads CASSGQHKEPYEQYF. The CDR3, as DNA: TGCGCCAGCAGCGGACAGCATAAGGAGCCCTACGAGCAGTACTTC.

This clonotype has just a few counts. A read error may explain this, as a much larger clone is one base away. The rearrangement links TRBV28 to TRBJ2-7; 7 nucleotides match TRBD2. This CDR3 comprises 15 residues. CDR1 and CDR2 (germline): MDHEN, SYDVKM. Trimming cost V 7 bases and J 4 bases; bases outside gene matches: 13. The CDR3 region is CASNPHGAGVYEQYF. The CDR3, as DNA: TGTGCCAGCAACCCCCATGGGGCGGGAGTTTACGAGCAGTACTTC.

This clonotype turned up a few times. Being one base from a much bigger clone, this may be a read error. The rearrangement joins TRBV2 to TRBJ2-7, with 7 bases identical to TRBD2. The CDR3 has 12 residues. V gave up 11 bases and J gave up 5 bases; unmatched junction bases: 9. The germline V gene has CDR1 SNHLY and CDR2 FYNNEI. CDR3 DNA sequence: TGTGCCGCCGGAGGGAGGGGCCACGAGCAGTACTTC. The encoded protein is CAAGGRGHEQYF. Combining the CDR3 with reference TRBV2 and TRBJ2-7 gives the whole variable domain EPEVTQTPSHQVTQMGQEVILRCVPISNHLYFYWYRQILGQKVEFLVSFYNNEISEKSEIFDDQFSVERPDGSNFTLKIRSTKLEDSAMYFCAAGGRGHEQYFGPGTRLTVT.

The chain has TRBV4-1 and TRBJ2-1, with a tentative D call TRBD2 (6 bases). The CDR3 is 15 residues long. Germline CDR1 MGHRA, CDR2 YSYEKL. V lost 5 bases and J lost 8, with 19 bases in between. The CDR3 DNA reads TGCGCCAGCAGCTTCGATCTAGCCCCGGGGGATGAGCAGTTCTTC. This codes for CASSFDLAPGDEQFF.

This clonotype was seen a handful of times. A read error is possible here, since a much larger clone lies one base away. V is TRBV12-3 or TRBV12-4 and J is TRBJ2-4; possible D gene TRBD2, 5 bases. The CDR3 is 15 amino acids. The CDR3, as DNA: TGTGCCAGCAGTTTTCCCGGGGTCACGGAAAACATTCAGCACTTC. Translating gives CASSFPGVTENIQHF.

This clonotype has only a few counts. This may arise from a read error, as a much more abundant clone is one base away. The chain recombines TRBV7-2 with TRBJ2-1; D unclear. Trimming took 4 bases from V and 12 from J, leaving 19 bases between them. The CDR3 sequence is 14 residues long. Germline CDR1 and CDR2: SGHTA and FQGNSA. The CDR3 region is CASSSTYYLDVQFF. CDR3 in DNA: TGTGCCAGCAGCTCGACATACTACTTGGATGTGCAGTTCTTC.

In this sample, this clonotype turned up many times. V is TRBV28 and J is TRBJ1-1; no reliable D call. Germline V gene data show CDR1 as MDHEN and CDR2 as SYDVKM. V gave up 2 bases and J gave up 3 bases, with 4 bases separating them. The CDR3 is 12 residues long. In DNA form, the CDR3 reads TGTGCCAGCAGTTTACTAGACACTGAAGCTTTCTTT. Residues: CASSLLDTEAFF.

This clonotype came up a few times. The rearrangement links TRBV6-1 to TRBJ1-1; 8 nucleotides agree with TRBD1. This CDR3 has 17 residues. CDR1 MNHNS and CDR2 SASEGT come from the germline V gene. V lost 6 bases, J lost 1 base, and 13 bases stayed unmatched. In nucleotides, the CDR3 is TGTGCCAGCAGCCCTGGTGGGGCAGGGGGCAAGAACACTGAAGCTTTCTTT. Translating it yields CASSPGGAGGKNTEAFF.

The chain couples TRBV29-1 to TRBJ2-7; possibly TRBD2 for D (6 bases). The CDR3 contains 15 residues. V was clipped by 7 bases and J by 6 bases, with 25 bases between them. The germline gives CDR1 SQVTM, CDR2 ANQGSEA. The CDR3 region has the DNA TGCAGCGCCGTACACTCGGGGACTGGGAGGCCCGAGCAGTACTTC. Translated: CSAVHSGTGRPEQYF.

The sample holds many counts of this clonotype. This chain joins TRBV7-3 and TRBJ2-3, with D tentatively TRBD2 (5 bases). The CDR3 extends over 15 amino acids. Trimming left V 3 bases short and J 2 bases short, with 12 bases between. Germline CDR1 is SGHTA and CDR2 is FQGTGA. The CDR3 is CASSFGGKLTDTQYF. CDR3 nucleotides: TGTGCCAGCAGCTTCGGAGGAAAACTCACAGATACGCAGTATTTT.

A word on this clonotype: The junction and the germline gene differ at one end; a read error may be behind it. The chain is built from TRBV7-6 and TRBJ2-1; D unclear. The CDR3 sequence is 18 residues long. The germline V gene encodes CDR1 SGHVS and CDR2 FNYEAQ. Written as DNA, the CDR3 is TGTGCCAGCAGCTTAGAGGCAATTTTAGGAGCTTCCTACAATGAGCAGTCCTTC. It yields the protein CASSLEAILGASYNEQSF.

This clonotype was seen a handful of times. CDR3 sequence reads: CASSDRKDQPQHF. As DNA, the CDR3 is TGTGCCAGCAGTGACCGTAAGGATCAGCCCCAGCATTTT. The chain joins TRBV6-1 to TRBJ1-5; D is unclear. The CDR3 runs to 13 residues. Germline CDR1 is MNHNS and CDR2 is SASEGT. V lost 3 bases to trimming and J lost 5 bases, with 8 bases between them.

This chain links TRBV3-1 with TRBJ2-7, with D tentatively TRBD1 (6 bases). V was clipped by 6 bases and J by 0 bases, with 12 bases between them. Germline CDR1 LGHDT, CDR2 YNNKEL (reference sequence). This CDR3 is 14 amino acids long. The chain's CDR3 is CASSRQVSSYEQYF. CDR3 nucleotides: TGTGCCAGCAGTCGACAGGTGAGCTCCTACGAGCAGTACTTC.

This clonotype was counted ten times or more. The chain uses TRBV3-1 and TRBJ2-1; 13 positions match TRBD2. The CDR3 spans 14 residues. Germline CDR1 and CDR2: LGHDT and YNNKEL (reference sequence). The ends lost 5 bases at V and 7 bases at J; junction bases unmatched: 2. CDR3 sequence (DNA): TGTGCCAGCAGCAAACTAGCGGGAGGGAATGAGCAGTTCTTC. Its translation is CASSKLAGGNEQFF.

This clonotype was detected many times. The chain combines TRBV6-1 with TRBJ1-1; D possibly corresponds to TRBD1 (5 bases). CDR3 size: 14 residues. Germline CDR1 reads MNHNS; CDR2 reads SASEGT. Trimming removed 5 bases from V and 6 bases from J, with 16 bases in between. The CDR3 protein is CASSSPGRQAEAFF. CDR3 bases: TGTGCCAGCAGTTCACCGGGGCGTCAAGCTGAAGCTTTCTTT.

This clonotype has ten or more counts. V and J are TRBV28 and TRBJ1-5; no clear D. This CDR3 region has 15 residues. The V gene lost 8 bases and the J gene lost 4 bases, with 18 bases spanning the gap. CDR1 is MDHEN and CDR2 is SYDVKM in the germline V gene. The chain's CDR3 is CASATPGMGNQPQHF. Written as DNA, the CDR3 is TGTGCCAGCGCAACCCCCGGCATGGGAAATCAGCCCCAGCATTTT.

As regards this clonotype: No conserved phenylalanine or tryptophan ends this CDR3, so it is likely a read error. This sequence joins TRBV28 and TRBJ2-7; D tentatively fits TRBD1 or TRBD2 (5 bases each). V lost 5 bases to trimming and J lost 5 bases, with 16 bases between them. This CDR3 is 14 amino acids long. Per the germline V gene, CDR1 is MDHEN and CDR2 is SYDVKM. CDR3 sequence (DNA): TGTGCCAGCAGTCCCAGTGGGGGTTTCGACGAGCAGTACCTC. This codes for CASSPSGGFDEQYL.

The table lists this clonotype with many counts. The chain carries TRBV14 and TRBJ2-7, with D possibly matching TRBD1 (6 bases). Germline-derived CDR1 and CDR2 are SGHDN and FVKESK. The CDR3 runs to 14 residues. V lost 4 bases and J lost 2, with 12 bases in between. For the CDR3, the DNA is TGTGCCAGCAGCCGGCGACAGGATGCCTACGAGCAGTACTTC. It specifies CASSRRQDAYEQYF.

There are many counts of this clonotype. V usage is TRBV3-1 and J usage is TRBJ2-3; D is perhaps TRBD1 or TRBD2 (5 bases each). CDR3 length: 14 residues. CDR1 LGHDT and CDR2 YNNKEL come from the germline V gene (reference sequence). Trimming took off 4 bases at V and 0 bases at J, with 8 bases between the two ends. The CDR3, as DNA: TGTGCCAGCAGCCCTCGGGGCAGCACAGATACGCAGTATTTT. Its protein is CASSPRGSTDTQYF.